The clone carrying this TCR beta chain has more than one count but fewer than ten. The data originate from a study of human T cells and chemical hapten exposure. Germline-derived CDR1 and CDR2 are MNHEY and SMNVEV (reference sequence). V was clipped by 9 bases and J by 4 bases; unmatched bases: 13. CDR3 length: 15 amino acids. As for time point: patch test 1, 2 weeks after DPC sensitization. Treatment meaning: therapeutic diphenylcyclopropenone sensitization with weekly scalp DPC. The donor pool consisted of alopecia patients aged 18 to 70 years, considered suitable for DPC. TCRdb re-derived calls from the RACE reads in MiXCR, one entry per CDR3 protein. The sample holds some 350,000 distinct CDR3 sequences, roughly 6.9% seen once.

Sequencing was performed on whole blood, taken in connection with sensitization to the hapten diphenylcyclopropenone (DPC). The clonotype was recovered from a woman between 18 and 29 years old with alopecia areata. Some clones in this sample may be carry-over from other donors' samples. The rearrangement uses TRBV27 and TRBJ1-1, with 8 nucleotides matching TRBD1. CDR3 sequence reads: CASQSTGEGITEAFF. CDR3 DNA: TGTGCCAGTCAGTCGACAGGGGAGGGAATCACTGAAGCTTTCTTT.